These T cell receptor beta chains were read from a single sample in a study of blood T cells in healthy people across ages. TCRdb processed the 5' RACE reads anew with MiXCR; each CDR3 protein has one entry. The sample yields approximately 850,000 distinct CDR3 sequences, roughly 60% seen once. The sequencing input was blood. Source of these receptors: a man aged 25 to 45 in good health. Both conserved end residues are part of each CDR3. A D gene is named only where the DNA matches it firmly. Where a row states a size, it is once, few, many or the class of an expanded clone; other rows omit it.

TRBD1	14	NA	TRBV20-1	TRBJ2-7	CSARDAGQGVEQYF	TGCAGTGCTAGAGATGCCGGACAGGGTGTCGAGCAGTACTTC
TRBD2	17	once	TRBV4-3	TRBJ2-7	CASSQDWEGLATYEQYF	TGCGCCAGCAGCCAAGATTGGGAGGGACTAGCAACCTACGAGCAGTACTTC
TRBD1	15	once	TRBV9	TRBJ2-7	CASSVRGQGPYEQYF	TGTGCCAGCAGCGTAAGGGGACAGGGGCCCTACGAGCAGTACTTC
NA	14	NA	TRBV20-1	TRBJ2-7	CSAPPRAGSYEQYF	TGCAGTGCCCCCCCGCGGGCGGGGTCCTACGAGCAGTACTTC
NA	15	NA	TRBV20-1	TRBJ1-1	CSAPVGRGASTEAFF	TGCAGTGCACCTGTGGGCAGGGGAGCCTCCACTGAAGCTTTCTTT
NA	15	NA	TRBV20-1	TRBJ2-7	CSAETPDGMTYEQYF	TGCAGTGCTGAAACCCCGGACGGTATGACCTACGAGCAGTACTTC
TRBD1	15	NA	TRBV4-1	TRBJ1-2	CASSHLTGIDYGYTF	TGCGCCAGCAGCCATCTGACAGGGATCGACTATGGCTACACCTTC
NA	15	NA	TRBV4-3	TRBJ2-1	CASSQGARGDDEQFF	TGCGCCAGCAGCCAAGGCGCTCGAGGTGACGATGAGCAGTTCTTC
NA	15	few	TRBV2	TRBJ2-1	CASTLDLTTDNEQFF	TGTGCCAGCACCTTAGACCTAACAACAGACAATGAGCAGTTCTTC
TRBD2	14	NA	TRBV4-2	TRBJ2-7	CASSQEGTSGEQYF	TGTGCCAGCAGCCAAGAGGGGACTAGTGGCGAGCAGTACTTC
TRBD2	17	once	TRBV6-2/TRBV6-3	TRBJ2-3	CASSYASSGSPADTQYF	TGTGCCAGCAGTTACGCATCTAGCGGGAGTCCCGCAGATACGCAGTATTTT
NA	16	NA	TRBV6-6	TRBJ2-7	CASSYYKNPSPSEQYF	TGTGCCAGCAGTTACTATAAAAACCCTTCCCCCTCCGAGCAGTACTTC
NA	13	few	TRBV5-1	TRBJ2-7	CASSLEGYNEQYF	TGCGCCAGCAGCTTGGAGGGGTACAACGAGCAGTACTTC
NA	15	few	TRBV29-1	TRBJ1-2	CSVTPGPGVSYGYTF	TGCAGCGTTACACCCGGCCCGGGGGTTAGCTATGGCTACACCTTC
NA	20	few	TRBV9	TRBJ2-6	CASSTSARTDSYSGANVLTF	TGTGCCAGCAGCACCTCCGCTCGGACCGACTCCTACTCTGGGGCCAACGTCCTGACTTTC
NA	13	NA	TRBV28	TRBJ2-7	CASNQGGRIEQYF	TGTGCCAGCAATCAGGGAGGTCGTATCGAGCAGTACTTC
NA	14	NA	TRBV29-1	TRBJ2-5	CSVEEVQGQETQYF	TGCAGCGTTGAGGAGGTCCAAGGACAAGAGACCCAGTACTTC
NA	15	many	TRBV9	TRBJ2-7	CASSPLGAALEEQYF	TGTGCCAGCAGCCCACTTGGGGCAGCCCTCGAGGAGCAGTACTTC
NA	17	NA	TRBV6-2/TRBV6-3	TRBJ2-3	CASAPNWGRKSTDTQYF	TGTGCCAGCGCCCCAAATTGGGGACGAAAAAGCACAGATACGCAGTATTTT
NA	12	NA	TRBV11-2	TRBJ2-7	CASSFIFREQYF	TGTGCCAGCAGCTTCATCTTCCGCGAGCAGTACTTC
NA	13	NA	TRBV7-2	TRBJ2-5	CASSLPREETQYF	TGTGCCAGCAGCTTACCCAGGGAAGAGACCCAGTACTTC
NA	14	NA	TRBV5-1	TRBJ2-1	CASRPTEGINEQFF	TGCGCCAGCAGACCAACAGAGGGAATCAATGAGCAGTTCTTC
TRBD1	14	NA	TRBV6-2/TRBV6-3	TRBJ2-7	CASSNPGQAYEQYF	TGTGCCAGCAGTAATCCGGGACAGGCCTACGAGCAGTACTTC
NA	15	many	TRBV5-1	TRBJ2-3	CASSFDNSSTDTQYF	TGCGCCAGCAGCTTCGACAACTCTAGCACAGATACGCAGTATTTT
TRBD1	13	NA	TRBV3-1	TRBJ2-1	CASSQGDRGTQFF	TGTGCCAGCAGCCAAGGAGACAGGGGGACCCAGTTCTTC
NA	15	NA	TRBV7-3	TRBJ2-5	CASSLGLRAGETQYF	TGTGCCAGCAGCTTAGGCCTCAGGGCGGGAGAGACCCAGTACTTC
NA	15	NA	TRBV6-2/TRBV6-3	TRBJ2-1	CASSQGGQGRNEQFF	TGTGCCAGCAGCCAAGGGGGCCAGGGGAGGAATGAGCAGTTCTTC
NA	12	once	TRBV3-1	TRBJ2-7	CASSQEWNEQYF	TGTGCCAGCAGCCAAGAGTGGAACGAGCAGTACTTC
NA	15	NA	TRBV9	TRBJ1-6	CASSVGSGDNSPLHF	TGTGCCAGCAGCGTAGGTTCCGGGGATAATTCACCCCTCCACTTT
TRBD1	13	NA	TRBV5-1	TRBJ1-2	CASRPTGGGGYTF	TGCGCCAGCAGACCTACAGGGGGTGGTGGCTACACCTTC
NA	17	NA	TRBV6-6	TRBJ2-7	CASKKSGHSGASYEQYF	TGTGCCAGCAAAAAAAGCGGCCACAGTGGGGCCTCCTACGAGCAGTACTTC
NA	16	NA	TRBV7-2	TRBJ2-7	CASSLRGGDSSYEQYF	TGTGCCAGCAGCTTAAGGGGGGGAGACTCCTCCTACGAGCAGTACTTC
NA	14	many	TRBV10-3	TRBJ2-7	CAISEGGEVYEQYF	TGTGCCATCAGTGAGGGCGGAGAGGTCTACGAGCAGTACTTC
NA	15	NA	TRBV4-2	TRBJ2-1	CASSQDRTSRNEQFF	TGTGCCAGCAGCCAAGATCGAACTAGTCGCAATGAGCAGTTCTTC
TRBD2	17	NA	TRBV9	TRBJ2-3	CASSVESLAGEEDTQYF	TGTGCCAGCAGCGTAGAGAGCCTAGCGGGGGAAGAAGATACGCAGTATTTT
NA	14	NA	TRBV3-1	TRBJ2-1	CASSQSYPGLEQFF	TGTGCCAGCAGCCAATCGTATCCGGGGCTTGAGCAGTTCTTC
NA	16	NA	TRBV11-2	TRBJ1-2	CASSEPLPGRYYGYTF	TGTGCCAGCAGCGAACCTCTTCCCGGACGTTACTATGGCTACACCTTC
NA	14	NA	TRBV20-1	TRBJ2-7	CSAMPRDRSYEQYF	TGCAGTGCAATGCCACGGGACCGATCCTACGAGCAGTACTTC
TRBD2	16	NA	TRBV7-2	TRBJ2-7	CASSFELGTRQEAQYF	TGTGCCAGCAGCTTTGAATTAGGGACTAGACAAGAGGCCCAGTACTTC
TRBD2	13	few	TRBV20-1	TRBJ2-1	CSARREYFHEQFF	TGCAGTGCTAGGCGGGAGTATTTCCATGAGCAGTTCTTC
TRBD2	14	NA	TRBV10-3	TRBJ2-1	CAISSGTSGPEQFF	TGTGCCATCAGTAGTGGGACTAGCGGGCCAGAGCAGTTCTTC
NA	13	NA	TRBV29-1	TRBJ1-1	CSVGLGPNTEAFF	TGCAGCGTTGGATTAGGGCCAAACACTGAAGCTTTCTTT
NA	17	NA	TRBV4-3	TRBJ1-2	CTSSQDPSGRGGYGYTF	TGCACCAGCAGCCAAGATCCTTCTGGTAGGGGTGGATATGGCTACACCTTC